The 7 T cell receptor beta chains below were found in one sample sequenced in a study of glioma-infiltrating T cells. Using RNA template, CDR3s of TCR alpha and beta were amplified with iRepertoire arm-PCR. MiXCR, applied by TCRdb to the multiplex PCR reads, yields one record per CDR3 protein. The sample records over 70,000 distinct CDR3 sequences, around 23% being singletons. The sequencing input was glioma tissue, nonneoplastic brain tissue, or PBMCs (not recorded which). The receptors stem from a human donor with low-grade glioma or glioblastoma, undergoing nonglioma brain surgery, or in good health (not recorded which).

The rearrangement joins TRBV20-1 to TRBJ1-5, with 9 bases that match TRBD1. Germline trimming cut 3 bases from V and 6 bases from J; bases unmatched to any gene: 3. The CDR3 totals 13 residues. Germline V gene lookup returns CDR1 DFQATT and CDR2 SNEGSKA (reference sequence). Written as DNA, the CDR3 is TGCAGTGCTAGCAGGACAGGGGTTCAGCCCCAGCATTTT. Residues: CSASRTGVQPQHF.

This clonotype was found many times. The chain links TRBV6-2 or TRBV6-3 to TRBJ1-5; D might be TRBD1 (6 bases). Germline CDR1 reads MNHEY; CDR2 reads SVGEGT. V lost 7 bases to trimming and J lost 3 bases, with 16 bases between them. The CDR3 spans 15 residues. CDR3 residues: CASTGQRTNNQPQHF. DNA of the CDR3: TGTGCCAGCACTGGACAGAGAACTAACAATCAGCCCCAGCATTTT.

As to this clonotype: A single base separates this from a much larger clone, so it may be a read error. This chain uses TRBV2 with TRBJ1-1, with a weak D call TRBD1 (5 bases). V lost 10 bases and J lost 1, with 13 bases in between. The CDR3 spans 13 residues. CDR1 SNHLY and CDR2 FYNNEI come from the germline V gene. The CDR3 coding sequence is TGTGCCACGGTCCCGACAGCGAACACTGAAGCTTTCTTT. Its protein is CATVPTANTEAFF.

The sample holds a few counts of this clonotype. The chain couples TRBV2 to TRBJ2-7; D possibly corresponds to TRBD1 (5 bases). The V end was cut by 4 bases, the J end by 4 bases, with 11 bases between. CDR1 is SNHLY, CDR2 FYNNEI, per germline. This CDR3 has 13 amino acids. CDR3 sequence: CASSVYRPYEQYF. The CDR3 region has the DNA TGTGCCAGCAGTGTGTACAGGCCTTACGAGCAGTACTTC.

The rearrangement links TRBV11-1 to TRBJ2-1; TRBD2 is a possible D gene (5 bases). V shed 5 bases and J shed 12 bases, with 17 bases lying between them. Looked up from germline, CDR1 is SGHAT and CDR2 is FQDESV (reference sequence). The CDR3 sequence is 13 residues long. The CDR3 here is CASSRNRGFGQFF. The CDR3 DNA follows: TGTGCCAGCAGCCGCAACCGGGGATTTGGGCAGTTCTTC.

The chain links TRBV19 to TRBJ2-1; D is possibly TRBD1 (6 bases). Germline V gene sequence: CDR1 LNHDA, CDR2 SQIVND (reference sequence). CDR3 length: 12 residues. The V end lost 3 bases, the J end lost 12 bases, and 12 bases lay between the germline ends. The CDR3 DNA sequence: TGTGCCAGTAGTATGACAGGTAGGAGGCAGTTCTTC. Its protein is CASSMTGRRQFF.

This clonotype was picked up many times. The rearrangement uses TRBV3-1 and TRBJ1-1; tentatively, D is TRBD1 (5 bases). V was trimmed by 5 bases and J by 2 bases, leaving 24 bases between them. The CDR3 totals 18 residues. Germline values: CDR1 LGHDT, CDR2 YNNKEL (reference sequence). The CDR3 region is CASSSLGRTGGGNTEAFF. The CDR3 DNA reads TGTGCCAGCAGCAGTTTGGGCAGGACCGGGGGGGGTAACACTGAAGCTTTCTTT.